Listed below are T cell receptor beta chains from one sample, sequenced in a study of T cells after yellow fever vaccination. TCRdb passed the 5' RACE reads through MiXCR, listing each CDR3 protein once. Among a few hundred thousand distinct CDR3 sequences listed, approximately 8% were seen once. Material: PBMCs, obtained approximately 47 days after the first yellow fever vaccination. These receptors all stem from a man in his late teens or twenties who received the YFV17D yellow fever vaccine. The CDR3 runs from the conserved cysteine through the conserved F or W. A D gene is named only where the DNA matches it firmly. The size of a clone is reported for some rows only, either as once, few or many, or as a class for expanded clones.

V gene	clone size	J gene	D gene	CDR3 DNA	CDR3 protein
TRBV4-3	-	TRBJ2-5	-	TGCGCCAGCAGCCAGCTTCCGGGACCCCAGGAGACCCAGTACTTC	CASSQLPGPQETQYF
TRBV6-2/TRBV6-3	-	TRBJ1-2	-	TGTGCCAGCAGGTCTTTAGGACGCTTCTATGGCTACACCTTC	CASRSLGRFYGYTF
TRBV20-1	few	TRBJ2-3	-	TGCAGTGCTAGAGTATGGCGAATCAGGGGGGGCACAGATACGCAGTATTTT	CSARVWRIRGGTDTQYF
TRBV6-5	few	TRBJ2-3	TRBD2	TGTGCCAGCAGGTCACTAGCGGGGGGAGCAGATACGCAGTATTTT	CASRSLAGGADTQYF
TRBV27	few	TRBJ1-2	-	TGTGCCAGCGGCACCGGACAGCGCAACTATGGCTACACCTTC	CASGTGQRNYGYTF
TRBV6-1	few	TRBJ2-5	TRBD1	TGTGCCAGCAGTCCGAACCGACAGGGTTTCGGAGAGACCCAGTACTTC	CASSPNRQGFGETQYF
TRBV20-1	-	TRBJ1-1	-	TGCAGTGCTAGACCCCACCCAGGGAGTAGCGCTTTCTTT	CSARPHPGSSAFF
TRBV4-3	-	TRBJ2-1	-	TGCGCCAGCAGCCAAGCCGTGGCGGAGGGAGGAAAGAATGAGCAGTTCTTC	CASSQAVAEGGKNEQFF
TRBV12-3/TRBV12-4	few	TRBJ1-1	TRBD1	TGTGCCAGCAGTTTCTCCCCTATAGGGGGCGGGAACACTGAAGCTTTCTTT	CASSFSPIGGGNTEAFF
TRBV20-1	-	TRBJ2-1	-	TGCAGTGCCTCCCTCGGCTTACCTTCCTACAATGAGCAGTTCTTC	CSASLGLPSYNEQFF